This T cell receptor (beta chain) was obtained from a study of blood T cells in healthy people across ages (dated by TCRdb to between 2014 and 2016). With regard to the full study: Template switching captured roughly one uniquely barcoded TCR beta cDNA molecule per two T cells in model experiments. To track age-related changes in TCR beta repertoire diversity, the study relied on deep sequencing normalized with unique cDNA molecular identifiers. Using the same blood draw, the study looked at two additional independent replicas of 1 million unique cDNA reads for two donors, one aged 18 to 30 and the other aged 80 or older. Four age groups were formed from the donors: young (average roughly 16 years), middle-aged (just under 40), aged (62) and long-lived (about 80). To avoid experimental bias, donors of different ages were distributed randomly across sequencing lanes.

Findings and caveats that apply to the study as a whole: Since profiling was done on bulk unsorted PBMCs, naive and antigen-experienced compartments could not be conclusively compared. Estimates of total diversity based on one million sequenced T cells were regarded as lower bounds and as underestimates. Observed TCR beta diversity per million T cells fell roughly linearly with age, and a significant reduction was already apparent by age about 36. There was a strong correlation between observed TCR beta diversity and the percentage of naive T cells measured by flow cytometry. Compared with the aged group, more naive CD4+ T cells, fewer expanded clones and increased TCR diversity were shown by the long-lived group, suggesting age selection. Because the CMV infection status of the donors was unknown, age-related changes in expanded clonotypes may potentially have been confounded.

Note on this clonotype: Which antigen it targets is not known. No per-base quality is available; no much larger clone lies one base away.

The protocol used for the library was 5' RACE. Sequencing used an Illumina HiSeq 2500. The second PCR ran for roughly 7 to 12 cycles and used a J-beta primer mix along with a sample-barcoded 5' primer. Each TCR beta cDNA molecule received a unique molecular identifier from a template-switch 5' adaptor carrying 12 random nucleotides. Each sample yielded at least 2.5 million CDR3-containing paired-end reads. First-strand cDNA was synthesized from all RNA with the Mint cDNA synthesis kit, primed by a TRBC-specific oligonucleotide. All cDNA was treated with uracil-DNA glycosylase and then went through a first 18-cycle PCR with the universal primers M1SS and BC2_uni_R. As for how the authors treated the data: Each sample was normalized by randomly selecting 1 million high-quality reads, each carrying a distinct molecular identifier. Reads with shared molecular identifiers were discarded instead of being binned into consensus sequences. MiTCR, run with a Q25 quality threshold and the strictest error-elimination algorithm, handled CDR3 identification, clonotype clustering and error correction. A nonparametric unseen species model with Euler transformation was used to estimate lower-bound total TCR beta diversity. TCRdb reprocessing: public reads trimmed at Q25 with fastp, clones called with MiXCR, in-frame beta chains kept. Records with the same CDR3 protein are collapsed into one entry carrying the most frequent genes and DNA. These V and J calls are TCRdb output, not the study's own analysis. The sample records 980,000 or so distinct CDR3 sequences, around 49% of which are singletons. The ten largest clones take up around an eighth of the sample.

The CDR3 numbers 13 residues from cysteine through phenylalanine. The only DNA kept is the CDR3, 39 bases in frame from the first base. CDR1 and CDR2, per the germline V gene, are MGHRA and YSYEKL. The donors were about 40 Caucasian individuals from Russia, aged roughly 6 to 95 years, who were systemically healthy. Each donor gave ten milliliters of peripheral blood, drawn into EDTA-treated Vacutainer tubes. Ficoll-Paque density-gradient centrifugation was used to isolate PBMCs, with at least 6 million per sample. Total RNA, at least 5.5 micrograms per sample, was extracted from PBMCs with Trizol reagent. For every donor, an aliquot of PBMCs went through flow cytometry to measure the percentages of naive CD45RAhigh/CD27high T cells.

The sequence came from a man aged 25 to 40 in good health. The sequence is built from TRBV4-1 and TRBJ2-4; no D gene can be assigned with confidence. The J call may be faulty, since TRBJ2-7 better matches the DNA end. Material: blood. This receptor carries the CDR3 CASSQTEYYEQYF. The sequenced DNA: TGCGCCAGCAGCCAAACAGAGTACTACGAGCAGTACTTC.